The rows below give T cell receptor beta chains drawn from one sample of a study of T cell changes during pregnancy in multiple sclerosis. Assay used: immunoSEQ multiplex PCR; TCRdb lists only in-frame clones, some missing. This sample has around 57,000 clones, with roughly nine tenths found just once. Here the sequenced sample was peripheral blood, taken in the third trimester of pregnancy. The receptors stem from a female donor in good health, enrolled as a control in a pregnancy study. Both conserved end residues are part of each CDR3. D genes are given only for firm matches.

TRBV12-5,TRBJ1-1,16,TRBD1,CASGLDTTGPDTEAFF,TGTGCTAGTGGTTTGGATACGACAGGGCCTGACACTGAAGCTTTCTTT
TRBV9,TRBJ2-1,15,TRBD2,CASSVWLAGGNEQFF,TGTGCCAGCAGCGTATGGCTAGCGGGGGGGAATGAGCAGTTCTTC
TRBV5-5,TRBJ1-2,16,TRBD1,CASSLSPGTDLYGYTF,TGTGCCAGCAGCTTGTCTCCCGGGACAGATCTCTATGGCTACACCTTC
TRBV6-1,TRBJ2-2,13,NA,CASSELNTGELFF,TGTGCCAGCAGTGAACTGAACACCGGGGAGCTGTTTTTT
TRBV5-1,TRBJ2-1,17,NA,CASSPNTGTLSYNEQFF,TGCGCCAGCAGCCCAAACACTGGGACACTTTCCTACAATGAGCAGTTCTTC
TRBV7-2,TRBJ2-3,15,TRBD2,CASSAGLARSDTQYF,TGTGCCAGCAGCGCGGGACTAGCGAGGTCAGATACGCAGTATTTT
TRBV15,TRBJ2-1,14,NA,CATSRLGGYNEQFF,TGTGCCACCAGCAGGCTAGGGGGTTACAATGAGCAGTTCTTC
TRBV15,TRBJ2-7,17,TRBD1,CATSSGPGQAAGYEQYF,TGTGCCACCAGCAGTGGACCCGGACAGGCGGCGGGTTACGAGCAGTACTTC
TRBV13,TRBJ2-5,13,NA,CASSQAAAGAQYF,TGTGCCAGCAGCCAGGCTGCGGCAGGGGCCCAGTACTTC
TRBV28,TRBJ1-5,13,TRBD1,CASKPGQTQPQHF,TGTGCCAGCAAACCGGGACAGACACAGCCCCAGCATTTT
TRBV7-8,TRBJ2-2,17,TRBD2,CASSEPGLAGGTGELFF,TGTGCCAGCAGCGAACCGGGACTAGCGGGAGGGACCGGGGAGCTGTTTTTT
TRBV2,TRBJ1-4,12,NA,CATRGVNEKLFF,TGTGCCACACGGGGAGTTAATGAAAAACTGTTTTTT
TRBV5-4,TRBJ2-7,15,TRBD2,CASSSWTSGRYEQYF,TGTGCCAGCAGCTCCTGGACTAGCGGGAGATACGAGCAGTACTTC
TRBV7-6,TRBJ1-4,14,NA,CASSPGIFEGKLFF,TGTGCCAGCAGCCCCGGGATCTTTGAAGGAAAACTGTTTTTT
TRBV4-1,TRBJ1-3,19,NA,CASSQGTPRGRLMGNTIYF,TGCGCCAGCAGCCAAGGGACCCCTCGGGGTCGTTTGATGGGAAACACCATATATTTT
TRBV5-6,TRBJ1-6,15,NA,CASSLGAQGNSPLHF,TGTGCCAGCAGCTTGGGGGCACAGGGCAATTCACCCCTCCACTTT
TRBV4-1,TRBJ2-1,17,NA,CASSQDPKGHSYNEQFF,TGCGCCAGCAGCCAAGATCCGAAGGGACACTCCTACAATGAGCAGTTCTTC
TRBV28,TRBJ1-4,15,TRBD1,CASSSPQGAGEKLFF,TGTGCCAGCAGTTCCCCACAGGGGGCGGGAGAAAAACTGTTTTTT
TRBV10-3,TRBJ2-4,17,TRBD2,CAISGGLAGASKNIQYF,TGTGCCATCAGTGGCGGACTAGCGGGAGCTTCCAAAAACATTCAGTACTTC